Listed below are T cell receptor beta chains from one sample, sequenced in a study of cytomegalovirus exposure and HLA in healthy donors. Clones were sequenced by immunoSEQ multiplex PCR, and TCRdb holds only the in-frame ones, with some missing. The sample contains approximately 270,000 clones, roughly 90% of which appear only once. The material sequenced was PBMCs. The source is a woman aged 18-35 years in good health and CMV-seronegative. Each CDR3 is given with its conserved first and last residue. Each record gives: clone size, D gene, V gene, J gene, CDR3 protein, CDR3 DNA. A D gene is named only where the DNA matches it firmly. The size of a clone is reported for some rows only, either as once, few or many, or as a class for expanded clones.

>-|-|TRBV4-3|TRBJ2-5
CASSQGQDLQETQYF
TGCGCCAGCAGCCAAGGACAGGATCTACAAGAGACCCAGTACTTC
>-|-|TRBV29-1|TRBJ2-3
CSVRASTDTQYF
TGCAGCGTTAGAGCGAGCACAGATACGCAGTATTTT
>-|TRBD1|TRBV28|TRBJ1-2
CASSQGAEYGYTF
TGTGCCAGCAGTCAGGGGGCTGAGTATGGCTACACCTTC
>-|-|TRBV19|TRBJ1-2
CASSPGLLGDGYTF
TGTGCCAGTAGTCCGGGACTTTTAGGGGATGGCTACACCTTC
>-|-|TRBV18|TRBJ1-6
CASSPGVVGNNSPLHF
TGTGCCAGCTCACCTGGAGTGGTGGGTAATAATTCACCCCTCCACTTT
>-|TRBD2|TRBV10-1|TRBJ2-1
CASSEGLAGGPSYNEQFF
TGCGCCAGCAGTGAGGGACTAGCGGGGGGGCCGTCCTACAATGAGCAGTTCTTC
>-|TRBD1|TRBV10-3|TRBJ2-7
CATSRTGTYEQYF
TGTGCCACCTCCCGGACAGGGACCTACGAGCAGTACTTC
>-|-|TRBV4-1|TRBJ2-1
CASSHGGSSYNEQFF
TGCGCCAGCAGCCATGGGGGGTCCTCCTACAATGAGCAGTTCTTC
>-|TRBD2|TRBV19|TRBJ2-7
CASSIPGGAHEQYF
TGTGCCAGTAGTATACCCGGGGGGGCCCACGAGCAGTACTTC
>-|TRBD2|TRBV7-9|TRBJ2-3
CASSLRGASDTQYF
TGTGCCAGCAGCTTGCGGGGGGCGTCAGATACGCAGTATTTT
>-|-|TRBV10-1|TRBJ1-3
CASSESASGNTIYF
TGCGCCAGCAGTGAGTCAGCCTCTGGAAACACCATATATTTT
>-|-|TRBV28|TRBJ1-3
CASSTAELSSGNTIYF
TGTGCCAGCAGCACTGCCGAACTAAGCTCTGGAAACACCATATATTTT
>-|-|TRBV5-1|TRBJ1-2
CASSFKGVEGYTF
TGCGCCAGCAGCTTCAAAGGGGTCGAAGGCTACACCTTC
>-|-|TRBV28|TRBJ1-5
CASSGRKGSQPQHF
TGTGCCAGCTCGGGAAGGAAGGGCTCTCAGCCCCAGCATTTT
>-|-|TRBV2|TRBJ2-3
CASKDITTDTQYF
TGTGCCAGCAAGGACATTACCACAGATACGCAGTATTTT
>-|-|TRBV4-1|TRBJ1-5
CASSQDPGEITQHF
TGCGCCAGCAGCCAAGATCCGGGGGAGATAACCCAGCATTTT
>-|TRBD2|TRBV6-4|TRBJ2-1
CASSENGGASNEQFF
TGTGCCAGCAGTGAGAACGGGGGGGCGAGTAATGAGCAGTTCTTC
>-|-|TRBV19|TRBJ2-6
CASRSGASGANVLTF
TGTGCCAGTAGGTCAGGGGCCTCTGGGGCCAACGTCCTGACTTTC
>-|-|TRBV4-2|TRBJ2-5
CASSQDPSGSYQETQYF
TGTGCCAGCAGCCAAGATCCATCAGGCTCATACCAAGAGACCCAGTACTTC
>-|-|TRBV18|TRBJ1-5
CASSSGGDSNQPQHF
TGTGCCAGCTCATCCGGAGGAGATAGCAATCAGCCCCAGCATTTT
>-|-|TRBV4-3|TRBJ1-3
CASALAAISGNTIYF
TGCGCCAGCGCCTTAGCTGCAATCTCTGGAAACACCATATATTTT
>-|TRBD2|TRBV7-9|TRBJ2-1
CASSARGVRSYNEQFF
TGTGCCAGCAGCGCGCGGGGGGTACGCTCCTACAATGAGCAGTTCTTC
>-|-|TRBV21-1|TRBJ1-1
CARRQGWTTEAFF
TGTGCCAGACGACAGGGGTGGACCACTGAAGCTTTCTTT
>-|-|TRBV29-1|TRBJ2-6
CSVEDYVSGANVLTF
TGCAGCGTTGAAGACTACGTTAGTGGGGCCAACGTCCTGACTTTC
>-|-|TRBV7-9|TRBJ1-2
CASSPTDIGRDGYTF
TGTGCCAGCAGCCCAACGGACATTGGTAGGGATGGCTACACCTTC
>-|-|TRBV5-6|TRBJ1-1
CASSIQTGTHTEAFF
TGTGCCAGCAGCATACAAACAGGTACCCACACTGAAGCTTTCTTT
>-|-|TRBV5-1|TRBJ1-1
CASSLVPDTEAFF
TGCGCCAGCAGCTTGGTTCCGGACACTGAAGCTTTCTTT
>once|-|TRBV28|TRBJ2-3
CASRDTQYF
TGTGCCAGTCGTGATACGCAGTATTTT
>-|-|TRBV15|TRBJ1-1
CATSPTGQNTEAFF
TGTGCCACCAGTCCGACAGGCCAGAACACTGAAGCTTTCTTT
>-|TRBD1|TRBV4-1|TRBJ1-5
CASSQGRGLFYQPQHF
TGCGCCAGCAGCCAAGGCAGGGGGCTCTTCTATCAGCCCCAGCATTTT
>-|-|TRBV9|TRBJ2-3
CASSVGETSTDTQYF
TGTGCCAGCAGCGTAGGAGAGACTAGCACAGATACGCAGTATTTT
>-|-|TRBV5-6|TRBJ1-1
CASSLVRGGLYTEAFF
TGTGCCAGCAGCTTGGTTAGGGGCGGTTTGTACACTGAAGCTTTCTTT
>-|TRBD1|TRBV28|TRBJ2-7
CASSSRTGFLVQYF
TGTGCCAGCAGTTCGAGGACAGGGTTTTTGGTGCAGTACTTC